Listed below are T cell receptor beta chains from one sample, sequenced in a study of spatial heterogeneity in lung cancer. TCRdb fed the 5' RACE reads into MiXCR, producing one record per CDR3 protein. The sample includes about 20,000 distinct CDR3 sequences, approximately 11% of them seen just once. The material was PBMCs, obtained at follow-up. The receptor source for this set is a female donor with early-stage non-small cell lung cancer. The CDR3 runs from the conserved cysteine through the conserved F or W. D genes are given only for firm matches. Rows may omit the clone size; those that give it use once, few, many or a size class.

>TRBJ2-4|-|TRBV7-4|-
CASVIDKNIQYF
TGTGCCAGCGTTATTGACAAAAACATTCAGTACTTC
>TRBJ2-1|many|TRBV6-5|TRBD1
CASSLDRSSYNEQFF
TGTGCCAGCAGTTTGGACAGGTCCTCCTACAATGAGCAGTTCTTC
>TRBJ2-7|many|TRBV6-5|-
CASSYSPGVAYEQYF
TGTGCCAGCAGTTACTCCCCGGGGGTCGCCTACGAGCAGTACTTC
>TRBJ2-7|many|TRBV6-2/TRBV6-3|-
CASSYPTLTRGYEQYF
TGTGCCAGCAGTTACCCCACCTTGACAAGGGGCTACGAGCAGTACTTC
>TRBJ2-2|many|TRBV2|-
CASRAGGELFF
TGTGCCAGCCGCGCCGGTGGGGAGCTGTTTTTT
>TRBJ1-2|many|TRBV7-2|TRBD1
CASSLRDRDHYGYTF
TGTGCCAGCAGCCTACGGGACAGGGATCACTATGGCTACACCTTC
>TRBJ1-2|many|TRBV20-1|-
CSAVEGGSSGYTF
TGCAGTGCTGTCGAGGGGGGCTCTAGTGGCTACACCTTC
>TRBJ1-2|many|TRBV2|TRBD1
CASASTGINGYTF
TGTGCCAGCGCCTCGACAGGGATCAATGGCTACACCTTC
>TRBJ2-5|many|TRBV6-5|-
CASSLWRGETQYF
TGTGCCAGCAGCCTCTGGAGAGGCGAGACCCAGTACTTC
>TRBJ2-1|few|TRBV24-1|TRBD2
CATSDLRLAGEKEQFF
TGTGCCACCAGTGATTTACGCCTAGCGGGAGAGAAAGAGCAGTTCTTC
>TRBJ2-7|-|TRBV11-2|TRBD2
CASSPRLAVSYEQYF
TGTGCCAGCAGCCCCCGACTAGCGGTCTCCTACGAGCAGTACTTC
>TRBJ2-4|many|TRBV29-1|-
CSVGPNRGGKNIQYF
TGCAGCGTTGGCCCTAACAGGGGGGGCAAAAACATTCAGTACTTC
>TRBJ2-3|many|TRBV14|-
CASSRHLLGSTDTQYF
TGTGCCAGCAGCCGTCACCTCCTAGGATCCACAGATACGCAGTATTTT
>TRBJ1-1|many|TRBV12-3/TRBV12-4|-
CASSLRRTEAFF
TGTGCCAGCAGTTTACGTAGAACTGAAGCTTTCTTT
>TRBJ2-3|many|TRBV4-2|-
CASSQGVTSQSTDTQYF
TGTGCCAGCAGCCAAGGAGTAACTTCCCAAAGCACAGATACGCAGTATTTT
>TRBJ2-7|many|TRBV30|-
CAWNRGFSSYEQYF
TGTGCCTGGAATCGGGGCTTTAGCTCCTACGAGCAGTACTTC
>TRBJ1-2|many|TRBV27|-
CASSFGGLPSSYGYTF
TGTGCCAGCAGTTTTGGGGGGCTCCCTTCATCCTATGGCTACACCTTC
>TRBJ2-4|many|TRBV5-6|TRBD1
CASSLGTGNIQYF
TGTGCCAGCAGCTTGGGGACAGGGAACATTCAGTACTTC
>TRBJ2-2|few|TRBV5-1|-
CASSLGHRDTNTGELFF
TGCGCCAGCAGCTTGGGCCACCGGGACACGAACACCGGGGAGCTGTTTTTT
>TRBJ1-5|many|TRBV27|-
CASKSAGNGNQPQHF
TGTGCCAGCAAGTCTGCGGGGAACGGCAATCAGCCCCAGCATTTT
>TRBJ1-4|once|TRBV28|-
CASGAPNEKLFF
TGTGCCAGCGGGGCCCCAAATGAAAAACTGTTTTTT
>TRBJ2-3|-|TRBV6-6|-
CASSYSMDRADTQYF
TGTGCCAGCAGTTACTCGATGGACAGAGCCGATACGCAGTATTTT
>TRBJ1-5|many|TRBV27|-
CASSLWGARQPQHF
TGTGCCAGCAGTTTATGGGGGGCTCGGCAGCCCCAGCATTTT
>TRBJ1-5|many|TRBV30|-
CAWTDRRRPNQPQHF
TGTGCCTGGACCGACCGTCGTAGACCCAATCAGCCCCAGCATTTT
>TRBJ2-7|many|TRBV4-2|TRBD1
CASSRPADRAFYEQYF
TGTGCCAGCAGCCGCCCCGCGGACAGGGCATTCTACGAGCAGTACTTC
>TRBJ1-2|few|TRBV12-3/TRBV12-4|TRBD1
CASSPDRARDYGYTF
TGTGCCAGCAGTCCTGACAGGGCCAGGGACTATGGCTACACCTTC
>TRBJ2-3|many|TRBV28|TRBD2
CASSWETSGLQDTQYF
TGTGCCAGCAGTTGGGAAACTAGCGGGTTGCAAGATACGCAGTATTTT
>TRBJ2-1|-|TRBV6-1|-
CASRRNEQFF
TGTGCCAGCAGACGAAATGAGCAGTTCTTC
>TRBJ2-1|few|TRBV20-1|-
CSARDRSGLGRSYNEQFF
TGCAGTGCTAGAGATAGGAGCGGACTGGGCCGCTCCTACAATGAGCAGTTCTTC
>TRBJ2-1|many|TRBV4-1|-
CASSVRLSGSDEQFF
TGCGCCAGCAGCGTACGACTGAGTGGGTCCGATGAGCAGTTCTTC
>TRBJ2-3|few|TRBV24-1|-
CATSGFFGSTDTQYF
TGTGCCACCAGTGGGTTCTTCGGGAGTACAGATACGCAGTATTTT
>TRBJ2-1|-|TRBV12-3/TRBV12-4|TRBD2
CASSSFDTRAGGGNSYNEQFF
TGTGCCAGCAGTTCCTTCGACACCCGAGCGGGAGGAGGGAACTCCTACAATGAGCAGTTCTTC
>TRBJ2-3|few|TRBV6-5|TRBD2
CASSYDLSGADTQYF
TGTGCCAGCAGTTACGATCTCAGCGGGGCAGATACGCAGTATTTT
>TRBJ2-3|many|TRBV10-1|TRBD2
CASSAGTSGTDTQYF
TGCGCCAGCAGTGCCGGGACTAGCGGCACAGATACGCAGTATTTT
>TRBJ1-5|once|TRBV2|-
CASSETGFNQPQHF
TGTGCCAGCAGTGAAACGGGCTTCAATCAGCCCCAGCATTTT
>TRBJ1-1|-|TRBV9|-
CASSRGDEAFF
TGTGCCAGCAGTAGGGGTGATGAAGCTTTCTTT
>TRBJ1-5|many|TRBV18|TRBD1
CASSPFRTGGSNQPQHF
TGTGCCAGCTCACCCTTTAGGACAGGGGGTAGCAATCAGCCCCAGCATTTT
>TRBJ2-1|-|TRBV28|-
CASTGGHQTYNEQFF
TGTGCCAGCACCGGAGGGCACCAGACCTACAATGAGCAGTTCTTC
>TRBJ1-1|medium-sized|TRBV6-2/TRBV6-3|-
CASSPGLEAFF
TGTGCCAGCAGTCCCGGGCTTGAAGCTTTCTTT
>TRBJ2-7|many|TRBV7-2|-
CASSLVVREDLEQYF
TGTGCCAGCAGCTTAGTGGTCAGGGAGGACCTCGAGCAGTACTTC
>TRBJ1-2|once|TRBV2|TRBD1
CASSYTGGAYGYTF
TGTGCCAGCAGTTACACAGGGGGCGCATATGGCTACACCTTC
>TRBJ2-3|many|TRBV9|-
CASSVELDTQYF
TGTGCCAGCAGCGTAGAGCTAGATACGCAGTATTTT
>TRBJ1-3|many|TRBV28|TRBD1
CASSSTGETGNTIYF
TGTGCCAGCAGTTCGACAGGGGAGACTGGAAACACCATATATTTT